Listed below are T cell receptor delta chains from one sample, sequenced in a study of gamma-delta chains in newborns, infants, children. TCRdb re-called the reads using CATT. The sample records 15,000 or so delta-chain clones, 7% to 8.5% being singletons. The material sequenced was blood. The receptors stem from a child who was a newborn, infant or young child, either healthy, febrile or measles-vaccinated (not recorded which). Both conserved end residues are part of each CDR3. D genes are given only for firm matches. Size is omitted from some rows. Given values are once, few, many or a class for expanded clones.

clone_size | d_call | cdr3_length | j_call | v_call | cdr3_nt | cdr3_aa
few | TRDD3 | 19 | TRDJ3 | TRDV2 | TGTGCCTGTGACAGTACTGGGGGATACGCATCCTGGGACACCAGACAGATGTTTTTC | CACDSTGGYASWDTRQMFF
few | . | 14 | TRDJ1 | TRDV2 | TGTGCCTGTGACCAGGCGGGATACACCGATAAACTCATCTTT | CACDQAGYTDKLIF
. | TRDD3 | 15 | TRDJ1 | TRDV2 | TGTGCCTGTGACAGCTTGGGGGAAATCTCCGATAAACTCATCTTT | CACDSLGEISDKLIF
few | TRDD3 | 17 | TRDJ3 | TRDV2 | TGTGCCTGTGACAGAATGGGGGATACCTGGGACACCCGACAGATGTTTTTC | CACDRMGDTWDTRQMFF
few | TRDD3 | 21 | TRDJ3 | TRDV2 | TGTGCCTGTGACACCGTTAAGTCTGGGGGAACCAGCTCCTGGGACACCCGACAGATGTTTTTC | CACDTVKSGGTSSWDTRQMFF
many | TRDD3 | 17 | TRDJ3 | TRDV2 | TGTGCCTGTGACAGTACTGGGGATACCTGGGACACCCGACAGATGTTTTTC | CACDSTGDTWDTRQMFF
many | TRDD3 | 15 | TRDJ1 | TRDV2 | TGTGCCTGTGACATACTGGGGACACACACCGATAAACTCATCTTT | CACDILGTHTDKLIF
many | . | 16 | TRDJ3 | TRDV2 | TGTGCCTGTGACACCTGGGGACCCTGGGACACCCGACAGATGTTTTTC | CACDTWGPWDTRQMFF
few | TRDD3 | 19 | TRDJ2 | TRDV2 | TGTGCCTGTGACACTATTCAAGCTGGGGGATACCCTTTGACAGCACAACTCTTCTTT | CACDTIQAGGYPLTAQLFF
few | TRDD3 | 18 | TRDJ3 | TRDV2 | TGTGCCTGTGACTACTGGGGGATAAGTGCCTGGGACACCCGACAGATGTTTTTC | CACDYWGISAWDTRQMFF
. | TRDD3 | 19 | TRDJ3 | TRDV2 | TGTGCCTGTGACACGCTACTGGGGGCCCTCTCCTGGGACACCCGACAGATGTTTTTC | CACDTLLGALSWDTRQMFF
few | TRDD3 | 16 | TRDJ3 | TRDV2 | TGTGCCTGTGACCTACTGGGGGATAGGGACACCCGACAGATGTTTTTC | CACDLLGDRDTRQMFF
few | TRDD3 | 20 | TRDJ3 | TRDV2 | TGTGCCTGTGACCCAACCCCTGACTGGGGGGTCTCCTGGGACACCCGACAGATGTTTTTC | CACDPTPDWGVSWDTRQMFF
few | TRDD3 | 19 | TRDJ3 | TRDV2 | TGTGCCTGTGACAATACTGGGGGAATCCCATCCTGGGACACCCGACAGATGTTTTTC | CACDNTGGIPSWDTRQMFF
few | TRDD3 | 19 | TRDJ3 | TRDV2 | TGTGCCTGTGACATACTGGGGATAATAGGCTCCTGGGACACCCGACAGATGTTTTTC | CACDILGIIGSWDTRQMFF